Listed below are T cell receptor beta chains from one sample, sequenced in a study of regulatory T cells in long-lasting Graves disease. TCRdb re-derived calls from the multiplex PCR reads in MiXCR, one entry per CDR3 protein. The sample lists over 500,000 distinct CDR3 sequences; roughly 15% were seen once. The data were also submitted as part of a second study, on T cells in Graves' hyperthyroidism and ophthalmopathy.

Specimen: peripheral blood mononuclear cells (PBMCs), collected at new diagnosis, from a patient treated with antithyroid drugs. The receptors originated from a man between 18 and 35 years old with Graves disease. The CDR3 runs from the conserved cysteine through the conserved F or W. D genes are given only for firm matches. Not all rows give a size; the values are once, few, many and, for expanded clones, a class.

J gene | V gene | CDR3 length | clone size | D gene | CDR3 protein | CDR3 DNA
TRBJ2-3 | TRBV18 | 14 | few | NA | CASSSQMGTDTQYF | TGTGCCAGCTCAAGTCAAATGGGAACAGATACGCAGTATTTT
TRBJ2-1 | TRBV2 | 14 | many | NA | CASSGSSRDNEQFF | TGTGCCAGCAGTGGGTCTAGCAGAGACAATGAGCAGTTCTTC
TRBJ1-2 | TRBV3-1 | 14 | many | TRBD1 | CASSQAGTGNGYTF | TGTGCCAGCAGCCAAGCTGGGACAGGGAATGGCTACACCTTC
TRBJ2-3 | TRBV24-1 | 18 | NA | TRBD2 | CATSEGTSGFHSTDTQYF | TGTGCCACCAGCGAGGGGACTAGCGGATTTCATAGCACAGATACGCAGTATTTT
TRBJ1-2 | TRBV24-1 | 13 | NA | NA | CATSARRGPGYTF | TGTGCCACCAGTGCTAGGAGGGGTCCTGGCTACACCTTC
TRBJ2-3 | TRBV20-1 | 14 | few | TRBD2 | CSAPLAATADTQYF | TGCAGTGCTCCCCTAGCGGCGACAGCAGATACGCAGTATTTT
TRBJ2-5 | TRBV3-1 | 14 | many | TRBD1 | CASSDLGQQETQYF | TGTGCCAGCAGCGATCTGGGACAGCAAGAGACCCAGTACTTC
TRBJ2-1 | TRBV4-1 | 17 | NA | NA | CASSQETLFSGDNEQFF | TGCGCCAGCAGCCAAGAGACACTCTTTAGCGGAGACAATGAGCAGTTCTTC
TRBJ2-7 | TRBV4-1 | 9 | NA | NA | CASGLQQYF | TGCGCCAGCGGACTTCAGCAGTACTTC
TRBJ1-4 | TRBV27 | 17 | few | NA | CASSLRLLPTRGEKLFF | TGTGCCAGCAGTTTACGGCTCTTACCGACACGAGGGGAAAAACTGTTTTTT
TRBJ2-3 | TRBV28 | 15 | many | TRBD2 | CASSSLAGGPGTQYF | TGTGCCAGCAGCTCTCTAGCGGGAGGGCCAGGTACGCAGTATTTT
TRBJ1-5 | TRBV7-2 | 14 | many | NA | CASSADSSGLPQHF | TGTGCCAGCAGCGCCGACAGCTCAGGGCTGCCCCAGCATTTT
TRBJ1-2 | TRBV30 | 12 | many | NA | CAWSPDYYGYTF | TGTGCCTGGAGTCCAGATTACTATGGCTACACCTTC
TRBJ2-4 | TRBV2 | 11 | few | NA | CASSAMGFQYF | TGTGCCAGCTCAGCTATGGGTTTTCAGTACTTC
TRBJ2-2 | TRBV7-9 | 15 | many | TRBD2 | CASSLFTLAAGELFF | TGTGCCAGCAGCTTATTCACCCTAGCGGCTGGGGAGCTGTTTTTT
TRBJ2-7 | TRBV3-1 | 15 | few | NA | CASSPFVDFSYEQYF | TGTGCCAGCAGCCCGTTCGTTGATTTCTCCTACGAGCAGTACTTC
TRBJ2-5 | TRBV15 | 17 | few | NA | CATSRDVVRGPEETQYF | TGTGCCACCAGCAGAGATGTGGTTCGGGGACCTGAGGAGACCCAGTACTTC
TRBJ1-4 | TRBV5-1 | 14 | few | NA | CASSQEVTNEKLFF | TGCGCCAGCAGCCAGGAGGTGACTAATGAAAAACTGTTTTTT
TRBJ2-1 | TRBV28 | 13 | many | NA | CASTVRAGNEQFF | TGTGCCAGCACGGTCAGGGCCGGTAATGAGCAGTTCTTC
TRBJ1-1 | TRBV12-3/TRBV12-4 | 14 | many | TRBD1 | CASSGQGIDTEAFF | TGTGCCAGCAGCGGACAGGGGATAGACACTGAAGCTTTCTTT
TRBJ2-7 | TRBV9 | 14 | few | NA | CASSAGQSLYEQYF | TGTGCCAGCAGCGCAGGACAGTCACTCTACGAGCAGTACTTC
TRBJ1-1 | TRBV6-1 | 14 | NA | NA | CASSEAWETTEAFF | TGTGCCAGCAGTGAAGCATGGGAGACCACTGAAGCTTTCTTT